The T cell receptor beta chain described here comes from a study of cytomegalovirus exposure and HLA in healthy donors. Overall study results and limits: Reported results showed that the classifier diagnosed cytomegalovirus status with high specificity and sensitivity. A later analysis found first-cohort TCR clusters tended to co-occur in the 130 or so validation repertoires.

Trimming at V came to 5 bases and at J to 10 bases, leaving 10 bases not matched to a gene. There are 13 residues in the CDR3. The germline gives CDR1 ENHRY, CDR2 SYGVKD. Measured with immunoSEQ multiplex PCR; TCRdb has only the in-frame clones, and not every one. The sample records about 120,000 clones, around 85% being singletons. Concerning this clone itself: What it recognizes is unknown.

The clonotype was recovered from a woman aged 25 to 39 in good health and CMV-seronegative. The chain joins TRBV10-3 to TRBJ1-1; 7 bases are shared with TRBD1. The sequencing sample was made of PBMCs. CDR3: CAISQGVERPAFF. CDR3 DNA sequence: TGTGCCATCAGTCAGGGGGTCGAAAGGCCAGCTTTCTTT.